This T cell receptor (beta chain) was documented in a study of blood T cell repertoires in COVID-19. Study overall: Sites in the United States, Italy and Spain provided acute and convalescent COVID-19 samples.

V was shortened by 1 base and J by 4 bases, with 8 bases between the two germline ends. Germline CDR1 and CDR2: SGHAT and FQNNGV. The length of the CDR3 is 14 residues. This table comes from immunoSEQ multiplex PCR, and its TCRdb copy is limited to in-frame clones, with some not included. The table has more than 90,000 clones, 70% to 80% seen once; the top ten hold about 2.5%. Sequencing used peripheral blood. V usage is TRBV11-2 and J usage is TRBJ2-1; D might be TRBD2 (5 bases). The origin of this receptor is a man between 45 and 60 years old with acute or convalescent COVID-19. The CDR3 DNA reads as TGTGCCAGCAGCTTAGCGGGAACATACAATGAGCAGTTCTTC. It yields the protein CASSLAGTYNEQFF.